The 7 T cell receptor beta chains below come from one sample, sequenced in a study of blood T cell repertoires in COVID-19. The data were produced by immunoSEQ multiplex PCR, yet TCRdb's version contains in-frame clones alone and is incomplete. The data show under 110,000 clones, with 84% seen just once and roughly 13% held by the top ten. Sequencing was done on a sample of peripheral blood. The receptors shown here come from a woman in her sixties with acute or convalescent COVID-19.

The CDR3 reads CSGVGQGGAFF. The DNA for the CDR3 is TGCAGCGGCGTAGGACAGGGTGGAGCTTTCTTT. The chain employs TRBV29-1 and TRBJ1-1; 8 bases are a match to TRBD1. Looked up from germline, CDR1 is SQVTM and CDR2 is ANQGSEA. After removal of 7 bases from V and 10 bases from J, the junction contained 8 bases not matched to a gene. This CDR3 is 11 amino acids long.

The chain combines TRBV27 with TRBJ2-7; TRBD2 agrees at 7 bases. In germline, CDR1 is MNHEY, CDR2 SMNVEV (reference sequence). CDR3 length: 14 residues. Unmatched junction bases numbered 2, after V lost 2 bases and J lost 1 base. This CDR3 reads CASSLRLASYEQYF. The CDR3 region has the DNA TGTGCCAGCAGTTTACGACTAGCTTCCTACGAGCAGTACTTC.

V and J are TRBV19 and TRBJ2-6; D remains ambiguous. The V gene lost 4 bases and the J gene lost 0 bases, with 7 bases spanning the gap. There are 15 residues in the CDR3. The germline CDR1 and CDR2 sequences are LNHDA and SQIVND (reference sequence). CDR3 sequence: CASSRDRSGANVLTF. CDR3 nucleotides: TGTGCCAGTAGTAGAGACCGCTCTGGGGCCAACGTCCTGACTTTC.

This clone was counted a single time. This chain joins TRBV28 and TRBJ1-2; 7 bases fit TRBD1. V lost 5 bases and J lost 4; bases outside the gene matches: 7. The germline gives CDR1 MDHEN, CDR2 SYDVKM. The CDR3 loop spans 14 amino acids. CDR3 in DNA: TGTGCCAGCAGTACAGGGGTGCGGGCCTATGGCTACACCTTC. Translating it yields CASSTGVRAYGYTF.

V gene TRBV19 combines with J gene TRBJ1-2; tentatively, D is TRBD1 (5 bases). V was shortened by 1 base and J by 7 bases, with 19 bases between the two germline ends. Germline V gives CDR1 LNHDA, CDR2 SQIVND (reference sequence). There are 16 residues in the CDR3. The CDR3 protein is CASSIGPRGEWRGYTF. The CDR3 DNA sequence: TGTGCCAGTAGTATAGGCCCACGGGGGGAATGGCGTGGCTACACCTTC.

This clone occurred a few times. The V and J genes are TRBV7-7 and TRBJ2-7; the match to TRBD1 covers 8 bases. CDR1 and CDR2 from the germline V gene are SSHAT and FNYEAQ (reference sequence). The CDR3 consists of 15 residues. The junction had 9 bases not matched to a gene; V was cut back by 5 bases and J by 3 bases. This chain's CDR3 is CASSPNRGIGYEQYF. The CDR3 DNA follows: TGTGCCAGCAGCCCCAACAGGGGGATTGGCTACGAGCAGTACTTC.

This clone was observed a few times. The chain couples TRBV20-1 to TRBJ2-1, with 8 bases aligning to TRBD2. The trim removed 3 bases at V and 0 bases at J, leaving 7 bases unmatched. Germline CDR1 DFQATT, CDR2 SNEGSKA (reference sequence). CDR3 length: 16 amino acids. The CDR3 bases are TGCAGTGCTAGTAGCGGGGCCCTGAGCTCCTACAATGAGCAGTTCTTC. Amino acid sequence: CSASSGALSSYNEQFF.